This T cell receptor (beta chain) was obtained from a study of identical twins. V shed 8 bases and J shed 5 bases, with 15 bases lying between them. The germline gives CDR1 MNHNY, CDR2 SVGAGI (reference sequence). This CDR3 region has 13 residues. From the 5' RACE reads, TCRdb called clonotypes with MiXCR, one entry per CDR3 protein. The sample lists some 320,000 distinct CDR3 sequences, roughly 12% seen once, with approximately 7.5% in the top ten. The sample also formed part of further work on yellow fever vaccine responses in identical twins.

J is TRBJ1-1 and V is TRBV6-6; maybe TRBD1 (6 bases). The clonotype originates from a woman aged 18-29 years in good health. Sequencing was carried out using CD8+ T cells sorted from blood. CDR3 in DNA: TGTGCCAGCTCGTTTCAGGGGAGGACTGAAGCTTTCTTT. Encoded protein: CASSFQGRTEAFF.